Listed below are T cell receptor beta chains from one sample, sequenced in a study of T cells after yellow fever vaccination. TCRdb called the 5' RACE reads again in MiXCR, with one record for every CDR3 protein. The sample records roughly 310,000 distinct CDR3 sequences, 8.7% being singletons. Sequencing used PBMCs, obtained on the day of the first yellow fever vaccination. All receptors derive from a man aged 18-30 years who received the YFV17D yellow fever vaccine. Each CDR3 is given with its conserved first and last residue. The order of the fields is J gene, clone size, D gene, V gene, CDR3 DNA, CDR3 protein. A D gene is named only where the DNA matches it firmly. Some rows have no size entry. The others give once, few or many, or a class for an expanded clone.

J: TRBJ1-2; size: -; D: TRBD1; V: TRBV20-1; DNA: TGCAGCGCGGACAGGGGGCTACGTGGCTACACCTTC; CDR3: CSADRGLRGYTF
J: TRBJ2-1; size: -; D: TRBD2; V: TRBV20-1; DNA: TGCAGTGCTAGGAAGGGACTAGCGGGGGGGCGAGGATACAATGAGCAGTTCTTC; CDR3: CSARKGLAGGRGYNEQFF
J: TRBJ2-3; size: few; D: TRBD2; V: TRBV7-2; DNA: TGTGCCAGCAGTCCCCCCGGGGGGGCCCCAAATACGCAGTATTTT; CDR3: CASSPPGGAPNTQYF
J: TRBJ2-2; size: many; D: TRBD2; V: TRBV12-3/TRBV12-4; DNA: TGTGCCAGCAGCCGACTAGCATTGGACACCGGGGAGCTGTTTTTT; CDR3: CASSRLALDTGELFF
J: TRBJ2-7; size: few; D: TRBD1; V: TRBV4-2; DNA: TGTGCCAGCAGCCAGGGCCTACAGGGGTACGAGCAGTACTTC; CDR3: CASSQGLQGYEQYF
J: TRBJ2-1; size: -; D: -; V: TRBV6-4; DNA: TGTGCCAGCAGTGACTTATCCGCGGGGAATTCTGAGCAGTTCTTC; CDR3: CASSDLSAGNSEQFF
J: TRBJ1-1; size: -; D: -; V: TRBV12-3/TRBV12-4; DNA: TGTGCCAGCAGTTTTTCCCCGGGACGGTTGATGAACACTGAAGCTTTCTTT; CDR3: CASSFSPGRLMNTEAFF
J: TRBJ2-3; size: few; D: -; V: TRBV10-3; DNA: TGTGCCACCCTGGGCAAGCCTACAGATACGCAGTATTTT; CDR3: CATLGKPTDTQYF
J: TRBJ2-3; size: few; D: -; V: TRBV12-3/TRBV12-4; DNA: TGTGCCACCCAGGGCGGGACAGATACGCAGTATTTT; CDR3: CATQGGTDTQYF
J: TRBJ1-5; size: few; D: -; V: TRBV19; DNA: TGTGCCAGTAGTATAGGTACAGGCAATCAGCCCCAGCATTTT; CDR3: CASSIGTGNQPQHF
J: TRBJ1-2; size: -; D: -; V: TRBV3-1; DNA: TGTGCCAGCAGCCAAGACAGGGCTCGATATGGCTACACCTTC; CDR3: CASSQDRARYGYTF
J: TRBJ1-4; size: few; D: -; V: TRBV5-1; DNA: TGCGCCAGCAGCGGGGGAGGCGAGCTCCATGAAAAACTGTTTTTT; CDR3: CASSGGGELHEKLFF
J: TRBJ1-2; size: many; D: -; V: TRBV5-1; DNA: TGCGCCAGCAGCTTGTCCCCAGGGAACTATGGCTACACCTTC; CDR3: CASSLSPGNYGYTF
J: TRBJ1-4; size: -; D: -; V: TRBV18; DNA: TGTGCCAGCTCACCACCAGGGGCAACTAATGAAAAACTGTTTTTT; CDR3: CASSPPGATNEKLFF
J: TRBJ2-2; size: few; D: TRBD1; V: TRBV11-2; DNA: TGTGCCAGCGCGGACAGGGTCGGCGGGGAGCTGTTTTTT; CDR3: CASADRVGGELFF
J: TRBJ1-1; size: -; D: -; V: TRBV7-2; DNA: TGTGCCAGCCTACCTCGGCAGGGGAGAATAGCTGAAGCTTTCTTT; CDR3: CASLPRQGRIAEAFF
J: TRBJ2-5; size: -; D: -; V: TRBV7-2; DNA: TGTGCCAGCAGCTTAGTGAGTCGAGGGGTAGTAAAGACCCAGTACTTC; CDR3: CASSLVSRGVVKTQYF
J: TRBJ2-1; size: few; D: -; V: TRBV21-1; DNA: -; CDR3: CASSVGLGSYNEQFF
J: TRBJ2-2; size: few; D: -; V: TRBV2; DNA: TGTGCCAGCAGCCGACGGGAAAACACCGGGGAGCTGTTTTTT; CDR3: CASSRRENTGELFF
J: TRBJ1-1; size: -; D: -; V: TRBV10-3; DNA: TGTGCCATCAGTGAGGGTGAGGGGAAGAACACTGAAGCTTTCTTT; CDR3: CAISEGEGKNTEAFF
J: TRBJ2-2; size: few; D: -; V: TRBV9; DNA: TGTGCCAGCAGCGCAACGCCCGGGGAGCTGTTTTTT; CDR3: CASSATPGELFF
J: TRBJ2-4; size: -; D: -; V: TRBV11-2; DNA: TGTGCCAGCAGCTCCGTCGGCCCCAAAAACATTCAGTACTTC; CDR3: CASSSVGPKNIQYF
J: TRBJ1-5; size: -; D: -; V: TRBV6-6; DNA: TGTGCCAGCAGTTACGAGAGCAATCAGCCCCAGCATTTT; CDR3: CASSYESNQPQHF
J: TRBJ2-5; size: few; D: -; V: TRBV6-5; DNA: TGTGCCAGCAGTACTAGGGGGTGGGAGACCCAGTACTTC; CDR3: CASSTRGWETQYF
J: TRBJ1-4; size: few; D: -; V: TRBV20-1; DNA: TGCAGTGCAGAACGGTCCCCTAATGAAAAACTGTTTTTT; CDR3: CSAERSPNEKLFF
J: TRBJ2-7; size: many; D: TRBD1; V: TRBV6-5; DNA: TGTGCCAGCAGTTGGGGACAGGGGGTCTACGAGCAGTACTTC; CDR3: CASSWGQGVYEQYF
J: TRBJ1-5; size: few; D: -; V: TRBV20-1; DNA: TGCAGTGCCAGTACTTCGACAGGTCATCAGCCCCAGCATTTT; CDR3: CSASTSTGHQPQHF
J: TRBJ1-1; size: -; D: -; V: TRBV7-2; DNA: TGTGCCAGCAGCCCGACCGGGTGGGGTAAGACTGAAGCTTTCTTT; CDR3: CASSPTGWGKTEAFF
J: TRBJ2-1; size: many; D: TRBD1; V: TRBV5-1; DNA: TGCGCCAGCAGCTTAAGGGATACAGGGGGCTCCTACAATGAGCAGTTCTTC; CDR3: CASSLRDTGGSYNEQFF
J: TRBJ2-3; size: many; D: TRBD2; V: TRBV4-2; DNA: TGTGCCAGCAGCCAAGATATGAGCGGGGGAGCAGATACGCAGTATTTT; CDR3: CASSQDMSGGADTQYF
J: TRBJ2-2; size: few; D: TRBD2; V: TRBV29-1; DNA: TGCAGTGCTCTAGCGGGGGATCCGACCGGGGAGCTGTTTTTT; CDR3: CSALAGDPTGELFF
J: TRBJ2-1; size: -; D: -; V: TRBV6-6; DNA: TGTGCCAGCAGTCCCAGGACGGGTGACAAGCAGTTCTTC; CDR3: CASSPRTGDKQFF
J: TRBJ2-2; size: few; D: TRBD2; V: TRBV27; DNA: TGTGCCAGCAGTCTACTTAGCGGGGGGGCCCTCGGGGAGCTGTTTTTT; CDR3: CASSLLSGGALGELFF
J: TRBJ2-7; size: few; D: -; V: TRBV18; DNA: TGTGCCAGCTCACCATCCCGACAGGCCTACGAGCAGTACTTC; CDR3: CASSPSRQAYEQYF
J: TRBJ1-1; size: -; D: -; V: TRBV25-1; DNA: TGTGCCATCCAGGGTCAGATATACACTGAAGCTTTCTTT; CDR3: CAIQGQIYTEAFF
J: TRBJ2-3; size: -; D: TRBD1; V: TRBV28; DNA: TGTGCCAGCAGTCTGTCGGGACAGGGGAGCACAGATACGCAGTATTTT; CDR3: CASSLSGQGSTDTQYF
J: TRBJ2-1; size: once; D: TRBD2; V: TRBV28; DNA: TGTACCAGCAGCCGCTCGGGGGGGCACTACAATGAGCAGTTCTTC; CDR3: CTSSRSGGHYNEQFF
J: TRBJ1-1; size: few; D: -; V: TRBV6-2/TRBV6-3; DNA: TGTGCCAGCAGTCCCAGTGGGGGATACACTGAAGCTTTCTTT; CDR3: CASSPSGGYTEAFF
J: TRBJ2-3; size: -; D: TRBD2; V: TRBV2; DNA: TGTGCCAGCCCCGGGGGGGCAAAGGAAACAGATACGCAGTATTTT; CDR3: CASPGGAKETDTQYF
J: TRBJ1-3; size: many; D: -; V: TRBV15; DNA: TGTGCCACCAGCGAGGGCCCAGCCAGAAACACCATATATTTT; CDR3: CATSEGPARNTIYF
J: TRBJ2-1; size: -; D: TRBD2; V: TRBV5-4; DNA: TGTGCCAGCAGCTTGTGGGGGAGGGAGAATGAGCAGTTCTTC; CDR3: CASSLWGRENEQFF
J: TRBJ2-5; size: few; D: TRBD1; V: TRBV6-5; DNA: TGTGCCAGCAGTTTTGGGACAGAGCAAGAGACCCAGTACTTC; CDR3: CASSFGTEQETQYF
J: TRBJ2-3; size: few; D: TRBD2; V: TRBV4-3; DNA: TGCGCCAGTCCCCCCCGGGGACTAGCGGATCCCTCCACAGATACGCAGTATTTT; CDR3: CASPPRGLADPSTDTQYF
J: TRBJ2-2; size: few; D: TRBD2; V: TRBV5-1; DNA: TGCGCCAGCAGCTTGTCACTAGCGGCCACCGGGGAGCTGTTTTTT; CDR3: CASSLSLAATGELFF
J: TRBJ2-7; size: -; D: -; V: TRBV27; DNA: TGTGCCAGCAGTTTAGCAGGGGAGCCCTACGAGCAGTACTTC; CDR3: CASSLAGEPYEQYF
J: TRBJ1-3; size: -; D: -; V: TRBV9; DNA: TGTGCCAGCAGCCCCGGATCGAATAGGGGCAGACCTGGAAACACCATATATTTT; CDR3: CASSPGSNRGRPGNTIYF
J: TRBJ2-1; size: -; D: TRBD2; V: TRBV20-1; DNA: TGCAGTGCAGAGCGGGAGGCTGACAATGAGCAGTTCTTC; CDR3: CSAEREADNEQFF
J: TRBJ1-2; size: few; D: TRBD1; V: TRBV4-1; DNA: TGCGCCAGCAGCCAACCACAGGGGCAGAACAACTATGGCTACACCTTC; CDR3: CASSQPQGQNNYGYTF
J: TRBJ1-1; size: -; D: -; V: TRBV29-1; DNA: TGCAGCGTTGTTTGGGGGAACACTGAAGCTTTCTTT; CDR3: CSVVWGNTEAFF
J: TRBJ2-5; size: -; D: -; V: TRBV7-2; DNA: TGTGCCAGCAGCCCAGGGGGAGGGAAAAGTTGGACCCAGTACTTC; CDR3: CASSPGGGKSWTQYF
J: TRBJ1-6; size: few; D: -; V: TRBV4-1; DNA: TGCGCCAGCAGCCAAGTCCCAAATTCACCCCTCCACTTT; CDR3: CASSQVPNSPLHF
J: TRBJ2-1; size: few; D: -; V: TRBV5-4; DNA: TGTGCCAGCAGCAGGAGCTCCTACAATGAGCAGTTCTTC; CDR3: CASSRSSYNEQFF
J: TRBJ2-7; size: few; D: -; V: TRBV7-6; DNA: TGTGCCAGCAGCTTGGGCCGGGACGGGGGTTACGAGCAGTACTTC; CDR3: CASSLGRDGGYEQYF
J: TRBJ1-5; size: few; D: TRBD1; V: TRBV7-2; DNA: TGTGCCAGCAGCTCATCCGGGACAGGGGGTGGCCCCCAGCATTTT; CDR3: CASSSSGTGGGPQHF